The source of this TCR beta chain is a study of OX40 agonist ivuxolimab in advanced cancers. Study information: Every patient in dose escalation had hepatocellular carcinoma, melanoma, renal cell or head and neck cancer.

Germline values: CDR1 SEHNR, CDR2 FQNEAQ (reference sequence). The ends were cut back, 2 bases at V and 9 bases at J, with 20 bases in the middle. The CDR3 is made up of 17 amino acids. TCRdb's table, derived via immunoSEQ multiplex PCR, lists solely in-frame clones and lacks some. Here the sample spans approximately 24,000 clones, 79% being singletons. About this clone: Its antigen is undetermined.

Whole-study findings and limits: A proportion of nonresponders additionally exhibited low normalized T-cell clonal expansion.

The receptor was isolated from an adult with an advanced solid tumor such as melanoma, head and neck, liver or kidney cancer. The specimen was CD4+ or CD8+ T cells sorted from blood, collected in a trial of the OX40 agonist ivuxolimab. V gene TRBV7-9 combines with J gene TRBJ1-6; D is undetermined. CDR3 nucleotide sequence: TGTGCCAGCAGCTTAACGGGTGGGTCCTCAAGTGGTTCACCCCTCCACTTT. Its translation: CASSLTGGSSSGSPLHF.